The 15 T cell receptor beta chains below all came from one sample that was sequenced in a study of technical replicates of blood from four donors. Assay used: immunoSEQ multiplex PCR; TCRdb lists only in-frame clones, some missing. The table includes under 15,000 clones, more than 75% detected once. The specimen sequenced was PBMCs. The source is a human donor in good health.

CDR3 nucleotide sequence: TGTGCCAGCGGCCCGGGTACACTTGCAACTAATGAAAAACTGTTTTTT. This translates into CASGPGTLATNEKLFF. The chain links TRBV27 to TRBJ1-4; D gene unclear. The V and J ends lost 8 bases and 0 bases respectively, with 16 bases between them. The CDR3 contains 16 residues. CDR1 is MNHEY, CDR2 SMNVEV, per germline (reference sequence).

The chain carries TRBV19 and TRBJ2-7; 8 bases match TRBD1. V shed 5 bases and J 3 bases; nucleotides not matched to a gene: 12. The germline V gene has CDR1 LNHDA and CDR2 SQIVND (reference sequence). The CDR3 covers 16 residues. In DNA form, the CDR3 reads TGTGCCAGTAGTTCGGAGGGAGGACAGGGTGGCTACGAGCAGTACTTC. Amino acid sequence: CASSSEGGQGGYEQYF.

The CDR3 nucleotides read TGCGCCAGCAGCTTCGATACAGGGGACACTGAAGCTTTCTTT. This encodes CASSFDTGDTEAFF. V usage is TRBV5-1 and J usage is TRBJ1-1, with 7 bases fitting TRBD1. There are 14 residues in the CDR3. V was pared by 2 bases and J by 3 bases, with 4 bases of the junction left unmatched. Germline CDR1 is SGHRS and CDR2 is YFSETQ.

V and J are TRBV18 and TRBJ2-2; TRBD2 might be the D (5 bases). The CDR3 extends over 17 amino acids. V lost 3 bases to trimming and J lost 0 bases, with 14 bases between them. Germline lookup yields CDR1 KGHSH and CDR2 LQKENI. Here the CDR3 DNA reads TGTGCCAGCTCACCGGCCAGCGGAAATACGAACACCGGGGAGCTGTTTTTT. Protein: CASSPASGNTNTGELFF.

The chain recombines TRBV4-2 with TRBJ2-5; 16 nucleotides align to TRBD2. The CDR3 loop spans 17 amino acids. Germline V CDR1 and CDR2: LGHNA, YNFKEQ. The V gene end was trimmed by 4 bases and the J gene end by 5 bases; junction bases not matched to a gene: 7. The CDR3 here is CASSPGGLAGGSETQYF. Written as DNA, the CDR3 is TGTGCCAGCAGCCCGGGGGGACTAGCGGGAGGGTCGGAGACCCAGTACTTC.

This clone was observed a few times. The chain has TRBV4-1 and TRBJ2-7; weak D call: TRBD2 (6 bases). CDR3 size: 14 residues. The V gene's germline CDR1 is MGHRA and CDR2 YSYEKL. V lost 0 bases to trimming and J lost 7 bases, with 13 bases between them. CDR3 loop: CASSQDGGGAEQYF. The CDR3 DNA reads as TGCGCCAGCAGCCAAGATGGTGGAGGGGCTGAGCAGTACTTC.

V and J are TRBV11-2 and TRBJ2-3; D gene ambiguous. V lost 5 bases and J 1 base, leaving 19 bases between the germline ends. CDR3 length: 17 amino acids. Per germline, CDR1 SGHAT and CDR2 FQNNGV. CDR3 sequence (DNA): TGTGCCAGCAGCCGTCGTGTCTACCTCAACGGCACAGATACGCAGTATTTT. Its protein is CASSRRVYLNGTDTQYF. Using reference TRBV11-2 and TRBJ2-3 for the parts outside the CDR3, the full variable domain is EAGVAQSPRYKIIEKRQSVAFWCNPISGHATLYWYQQILGQGPKLLIQFQNNGVVDDSQLPKDRFSAERLKGVDSTLKIQPAKLEDSAVYLCASSRRVYLNGTDTQYFGPGTRLTVL.

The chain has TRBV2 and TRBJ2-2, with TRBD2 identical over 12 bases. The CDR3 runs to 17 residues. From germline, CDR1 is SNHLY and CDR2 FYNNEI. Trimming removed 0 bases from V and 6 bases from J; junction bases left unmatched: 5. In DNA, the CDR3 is TGTGCCAGCAGTGAAGCACTAGCGGGAGGCTGGGCCGGGGAGCTGTTTTTT. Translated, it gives CASSEALAGGWAGELFF.

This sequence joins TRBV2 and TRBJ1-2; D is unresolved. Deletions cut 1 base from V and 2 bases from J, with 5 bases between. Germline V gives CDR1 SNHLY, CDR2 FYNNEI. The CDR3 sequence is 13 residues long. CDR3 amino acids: CASSEGPNYGYTF. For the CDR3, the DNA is TGTGCCAGCAGTGAAGGTCCAAACTATGGCTACACCTTC.

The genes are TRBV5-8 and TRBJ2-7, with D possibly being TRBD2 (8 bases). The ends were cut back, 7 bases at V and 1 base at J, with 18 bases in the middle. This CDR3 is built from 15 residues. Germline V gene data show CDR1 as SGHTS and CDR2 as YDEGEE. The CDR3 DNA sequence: TGTGCCAGCGCCACGGGAGGGACAGCTTCCTACGAGCAGTACTTC. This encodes CASATGGTASYEQYF.

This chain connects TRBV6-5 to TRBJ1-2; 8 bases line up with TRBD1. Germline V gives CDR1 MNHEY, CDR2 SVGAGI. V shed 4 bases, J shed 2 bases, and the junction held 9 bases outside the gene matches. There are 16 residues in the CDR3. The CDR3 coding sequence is TGTGCCAGCAGTTCCGCTCTCAGGGGGCGCAACTATGGCTACACCTTC. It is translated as CASSSALRGRNYGYTF.

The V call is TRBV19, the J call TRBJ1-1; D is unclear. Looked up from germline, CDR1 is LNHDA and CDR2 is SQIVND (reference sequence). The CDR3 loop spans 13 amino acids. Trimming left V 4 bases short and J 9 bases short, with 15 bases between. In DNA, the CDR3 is TGTGCCAGTAGTAACCCCCAGGCTCCGAAAGCTTTCTTT. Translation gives CASSNPQAPKAFF.

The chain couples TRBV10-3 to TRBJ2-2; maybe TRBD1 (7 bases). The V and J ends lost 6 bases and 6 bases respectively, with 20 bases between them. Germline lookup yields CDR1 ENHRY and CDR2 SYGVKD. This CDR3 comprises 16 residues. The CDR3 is CAIREGGQKVAGELFF. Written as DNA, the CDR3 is TGTGCCATCAGGGAGGGGGGACAGAAAGTAGCCGGGGAGCTGTTTTTT.

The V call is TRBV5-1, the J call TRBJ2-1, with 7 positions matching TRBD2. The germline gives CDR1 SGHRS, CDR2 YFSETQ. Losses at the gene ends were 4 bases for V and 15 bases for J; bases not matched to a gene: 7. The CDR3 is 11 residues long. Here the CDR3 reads CASSIGTTSFF. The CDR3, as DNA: TGCGCCAGCAGCATCGGGACTACGTCGTTCTTC.

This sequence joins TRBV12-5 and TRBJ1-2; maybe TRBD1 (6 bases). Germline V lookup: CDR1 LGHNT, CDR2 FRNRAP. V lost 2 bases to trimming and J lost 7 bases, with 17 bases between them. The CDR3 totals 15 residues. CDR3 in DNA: TGTGCTAGTGGTTTGTCCGGGGGGGCTTATCCTGGCTACACCTTC. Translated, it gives CASGLSGGAYPGYTF. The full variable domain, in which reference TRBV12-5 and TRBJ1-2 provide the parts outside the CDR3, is DARVTQTPRHKVTEMGQEVTMRCQPILGHNTVFWYRQTMMQGLELLAYFRNRAPLDDSGMPKDRFSAEMPDATLATLKIQPSEPRDSAVYFCASGLSGGAYPGYTFGSGTRLTVV.